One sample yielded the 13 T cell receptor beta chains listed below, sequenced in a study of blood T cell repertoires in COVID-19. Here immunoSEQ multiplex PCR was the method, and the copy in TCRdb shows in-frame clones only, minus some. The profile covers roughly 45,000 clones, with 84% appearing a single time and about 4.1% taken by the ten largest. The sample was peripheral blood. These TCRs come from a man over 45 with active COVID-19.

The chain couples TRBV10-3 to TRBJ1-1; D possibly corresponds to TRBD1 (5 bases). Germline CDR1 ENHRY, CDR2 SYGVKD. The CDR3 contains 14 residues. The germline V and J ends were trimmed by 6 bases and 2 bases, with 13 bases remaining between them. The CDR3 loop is CAIRGRVGNTEAFF. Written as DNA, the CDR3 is TGTGCCATCAGGGGCAGGGTGGGAAACACTGAAGCTTTCTTT.

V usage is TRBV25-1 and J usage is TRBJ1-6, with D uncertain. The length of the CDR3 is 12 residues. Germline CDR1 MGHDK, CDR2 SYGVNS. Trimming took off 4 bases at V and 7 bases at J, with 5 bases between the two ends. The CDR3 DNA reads TGTGCCAGCAGTGTCATGAATTCACCCCTCCACTTT. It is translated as CASSVMNSPLHF.

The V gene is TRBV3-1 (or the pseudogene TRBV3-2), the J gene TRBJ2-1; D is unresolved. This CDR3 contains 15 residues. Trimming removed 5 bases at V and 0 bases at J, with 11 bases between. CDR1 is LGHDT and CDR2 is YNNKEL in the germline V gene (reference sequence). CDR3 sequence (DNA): TGTGCCAGCAGCGCTGACACCAGCTCCTACAATGAGCAGTTCTTC. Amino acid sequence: CASSADTSSYNEQFF.

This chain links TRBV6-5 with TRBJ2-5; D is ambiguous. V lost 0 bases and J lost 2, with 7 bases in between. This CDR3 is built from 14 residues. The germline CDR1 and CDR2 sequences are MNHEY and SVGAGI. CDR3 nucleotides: TGTGCCAGCAGTTACTCCTACAGTCAAGAGACCCAGTACTTC. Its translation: CASSYSYSQETQYF.

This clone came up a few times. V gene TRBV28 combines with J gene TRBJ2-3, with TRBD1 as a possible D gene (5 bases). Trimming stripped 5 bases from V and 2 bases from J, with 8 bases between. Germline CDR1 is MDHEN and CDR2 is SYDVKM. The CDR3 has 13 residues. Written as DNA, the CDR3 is TGTGCCAGCAGTACGACAGACACAGATACGCAGTATTTT. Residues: CASSTTDTDTQYF.

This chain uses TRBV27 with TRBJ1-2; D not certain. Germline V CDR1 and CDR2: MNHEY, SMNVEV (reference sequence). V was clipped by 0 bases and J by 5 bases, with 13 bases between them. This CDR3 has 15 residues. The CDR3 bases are TGTGCCAGCAGTTTATCAAACAAAAATTATTATGGCTACACCTTC. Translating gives CASSLSNKNYYGYTF.

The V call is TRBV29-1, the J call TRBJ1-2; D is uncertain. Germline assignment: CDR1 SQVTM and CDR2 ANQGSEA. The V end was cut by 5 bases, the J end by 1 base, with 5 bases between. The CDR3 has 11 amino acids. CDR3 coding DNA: TGCAGCGTTTACAGTAACTATGGCTACACCTTC. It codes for CSVYSNYGYTF. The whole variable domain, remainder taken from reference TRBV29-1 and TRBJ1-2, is SAVISQKPSRDICQRGTSLTIQCQVDSQVTMMFWYRQQPGQSLTLIATANQGSEATYESGFVIDKFPISRPNLTFSTLTVSNMSPEDSSIYLCSVYSNYGYTFGSGTRLTVV.

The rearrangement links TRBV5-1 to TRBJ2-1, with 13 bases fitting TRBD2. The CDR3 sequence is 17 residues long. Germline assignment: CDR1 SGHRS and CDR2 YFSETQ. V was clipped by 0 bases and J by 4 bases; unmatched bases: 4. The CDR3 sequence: CASSLEVTSGGYNEQFF. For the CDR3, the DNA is TGCGCCAGCAGCTTGGAGGTGACTAGCGGGGGGTACAATGAGCAGTTCTTC.

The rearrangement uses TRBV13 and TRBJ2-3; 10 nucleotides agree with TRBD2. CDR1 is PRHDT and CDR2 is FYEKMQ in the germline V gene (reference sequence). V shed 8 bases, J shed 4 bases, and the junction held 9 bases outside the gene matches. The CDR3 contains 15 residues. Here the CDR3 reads CASGVGSGGADTQYF. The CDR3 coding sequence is TGTGCCAGCGGCGTTGGGAGCGGGGGGGCAGATACGCAGTATTTT.

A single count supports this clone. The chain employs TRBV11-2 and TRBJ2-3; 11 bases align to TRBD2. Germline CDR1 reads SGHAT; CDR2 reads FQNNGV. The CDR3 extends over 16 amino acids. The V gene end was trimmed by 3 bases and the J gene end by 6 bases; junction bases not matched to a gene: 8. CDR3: CASSFLLAGGRDTQYF. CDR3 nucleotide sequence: TGTGCCAGCAGCTTCCTGCTAGCGGGGGGAAGGGATACGCAGTATTTT.

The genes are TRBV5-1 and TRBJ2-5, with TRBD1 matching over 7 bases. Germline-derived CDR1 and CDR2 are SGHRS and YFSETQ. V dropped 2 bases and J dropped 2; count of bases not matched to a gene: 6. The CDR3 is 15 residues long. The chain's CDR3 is CASSFFGTDQETQYF. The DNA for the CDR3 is TGCGCCAGCAGCTTTTTCGGGACAGATCAAGAGACCCAGTACTTC.

The CDR3 DNA reads as TGCGCCAGCAGCCAAGAGGAGACAGCCGGGGGGGAAAAACTGTTTTTT. Translated, it gives CASSQEETAGGEKLFF. The chain uses TRBV4-1 and TRBJ1-4; tentatively, D is TRBD1 (5 bases). The CDR3 extends over 16 amino acids. V was cut by 0 bases and J by 8 bases, with 16 bases left in between. Looked up from germline, CDR1 is MGHRA and CDR2 is YSYEKL.

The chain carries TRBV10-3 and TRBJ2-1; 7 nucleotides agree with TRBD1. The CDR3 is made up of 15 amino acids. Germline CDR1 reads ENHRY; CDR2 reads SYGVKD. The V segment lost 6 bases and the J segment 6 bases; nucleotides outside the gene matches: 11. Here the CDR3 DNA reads TGTGCCATCAGGGTGGACAGGTCCGATGGCAATGAGCAGTTCTTC. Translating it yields CAIRVDRSDGNEQFF.